These T cell receptor beta chains were read from a single sample in a study of blood T cell repertoires in COVID-19. This table comes from immunoSEQ multiplex PCR, and its TCRdb copy is limited to in-frame clones, with some not included. Among roughly 290,000 clones, approximately 90% were seen once, and the ten largest hold roughly 7%. Sequencing was done on a sample of peripheral blood. The receptors originated from a woman aged 25 to 39 with COVID-19, enrolled during active disease. The CDR3 runs from the conserved cysteine through the conserved F or W. Fields, in order: clone size, D gene, V gene, J gene, CDR3 DNA, CDR3 protein. A D gene is named only where the DNA matches it firmly. Size values are once, few and many counts, or a class for expanded clones, and some rows have none.

-	TRBD1	TRBV11-2	TRBJ2-5	TGTGCCAGCAGCTTAGTGGGACAGGGGGGAACCCAGTACTTC	CASSLVGQGGTQYF
-	-	TRBV6-5	TRBJ2-7	TGTGCCAGCAGCCGAGGGTTGAGGGAGAGCAACGAGCAGTACTTC	CASSRGLRESNEQYF
-	TRBD1	TRBV6-5	TRBJ2-7	TGTGCCAGCAGTTGGGACAGGGTCTACGAGCAGTACTTC	CASSWDRVYEQYF
-	TRBD2	TRBV7-2	TRBJ2-3	TGTGCCAGCAGATACCGAGCGGGAGCAGGCACAGATACGCAGTATTTT	CASRYRAGAGTDTQYF
-	-	TRBV6-1	TRBJ2-1	TGTGCCAGCAGTGAAGTAGCCCATAATGAGCAGTTCTTC	CASSEVAHNEQFF
-	-	TRBV19	TRBJ1-3	TGTGCCAGTAGTATATTTCTCTCTGGAAACACCATATATTTT	CASSIFLSGNTIYF
-	TRBD1	TRBV5-1	TRBJ1-6	TGCGCCAGCAGCGAGGGACAGGGGTATTCACCCCTCCACTTT	CASSEGQGYSPLHF
-	TRBD2	TRBV11-2	TRBJ2-5	TGTGCCAGCAGCACTACTGCGGGGCTAGCGGGAGGAGAGACCCAGTACTTC	CASSTTAGLAGGETQYF
-	TRBD1	TRBV4-3	TRBJ2-7	TGCGCCAGCAGCCTGGGGACAGGTCCCTACGAGCAGTACTTC	CASSLGTGPYEQYF
-	TRBD2	TRBV3-1/TRBV3-2	TRBJ2-1	TGTGCCAGCAGCCAGGAATACATAGCGGGAGGGCAGTACAATGAGCAGTTCTTC	CASSQEYIAGGQYNEQFF
-	-	TRBV3-1/TRBV3-2	TRBJ2-3	TGTGCCAGCAGCCCTAGCTCTAACCTGGATACGCAGTATTTT	CASSPSSNLDTQYF
-	TRBD1	TRBV7-8	TRBJ1-4	TGTGCCAGCAGCCGAAATACAGGGGCTGGTGAAAAACTGTTTTTT	CASSRNTGAGEKLFF
-	-	TRBV4-3	TRBJ2-7	TGCGCCAGCAGCCAAGATGCAAAGGGGCCCTACGAGCAGTACTTC	CASSQDAKGPYEQYF
few	TRBD1	TRBV5-3	TRBJ1-5	TGTGCCAGAAGCTACACAGGGGGCTTGGATCAGCCCCAGCATTTT	CARSYTGGLDQPQHF
-	-	TRBV2	TRBJ2-5	TGTGCCAGCCGGTTTAGCGGCCAAGAGACCCAGTACTTC	CASRFSGQETQYF
once	-	TRBV6-5	TRBJ1-5	TGTGCCAGCAGTTACGACAGTTATAGCAATCAGCCCCAGCATTTT	CASSYDSYSNQPQHF
-	TRBD1	TRBV13	TRBJ1-5	TGTGCCAGCAGGGTCCCGACAGGGGGCGAACAGCCCCAGCATTTT	CASRVPTGGEQPQHF